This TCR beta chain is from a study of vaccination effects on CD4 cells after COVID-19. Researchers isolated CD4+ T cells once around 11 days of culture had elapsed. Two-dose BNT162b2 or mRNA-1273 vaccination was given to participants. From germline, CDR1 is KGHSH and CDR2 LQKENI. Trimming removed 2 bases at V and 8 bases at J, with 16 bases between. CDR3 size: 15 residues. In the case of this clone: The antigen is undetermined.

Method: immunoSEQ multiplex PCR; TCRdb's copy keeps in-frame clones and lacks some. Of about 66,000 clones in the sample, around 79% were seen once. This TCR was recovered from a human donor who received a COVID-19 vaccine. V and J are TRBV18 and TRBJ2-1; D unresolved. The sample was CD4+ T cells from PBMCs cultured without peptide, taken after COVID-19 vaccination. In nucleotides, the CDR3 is TGTGCCAGCTCACCAGGGAAATGGACGGGCGATGAGCAGTTCTTC. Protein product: CASSPGKWTGDEQFF.